The source of this T cell receptor (beta chain) is a study of blood T cell repertoires in COVID-19. Study-wide background: PBMCs, B-cell-depleted T cells, or T cells were the source of the cDNA or gDNA that made up the material.

The length of the CDR3 is 13 residues. The ends were cut back, 4 bases at V and 2 bases at J, with 8 bases in the middle. Germline CDR1 reads MGHDK; CDR2 reads SYGVNS. Original processing notes: The authors estimated nucleated cell counts from reference gene primer amplification. Sequencing used immunoSEQ multiplex PCR; TCRdb keeps in-frame clones, though not all of them. V and J calls and clone size are copied from that table; D and trimming were computed from the DNA. The sample includes roughly 76,000 clones, roughly 91% of them seen just once. The TCR originated in an older man with active or convalescent COVID-19. The sequencing sample was made of peripheral blood. The chain employs TRBV25-1 and TRBJ1-2, with D maybe TRBD1 (5 bases). The CDR3 DNA reads as TGTGCCAGCAGTGCGACAGAGAACTATGGCTACACCTTC. Translating it yields CASSATENYGYTF.